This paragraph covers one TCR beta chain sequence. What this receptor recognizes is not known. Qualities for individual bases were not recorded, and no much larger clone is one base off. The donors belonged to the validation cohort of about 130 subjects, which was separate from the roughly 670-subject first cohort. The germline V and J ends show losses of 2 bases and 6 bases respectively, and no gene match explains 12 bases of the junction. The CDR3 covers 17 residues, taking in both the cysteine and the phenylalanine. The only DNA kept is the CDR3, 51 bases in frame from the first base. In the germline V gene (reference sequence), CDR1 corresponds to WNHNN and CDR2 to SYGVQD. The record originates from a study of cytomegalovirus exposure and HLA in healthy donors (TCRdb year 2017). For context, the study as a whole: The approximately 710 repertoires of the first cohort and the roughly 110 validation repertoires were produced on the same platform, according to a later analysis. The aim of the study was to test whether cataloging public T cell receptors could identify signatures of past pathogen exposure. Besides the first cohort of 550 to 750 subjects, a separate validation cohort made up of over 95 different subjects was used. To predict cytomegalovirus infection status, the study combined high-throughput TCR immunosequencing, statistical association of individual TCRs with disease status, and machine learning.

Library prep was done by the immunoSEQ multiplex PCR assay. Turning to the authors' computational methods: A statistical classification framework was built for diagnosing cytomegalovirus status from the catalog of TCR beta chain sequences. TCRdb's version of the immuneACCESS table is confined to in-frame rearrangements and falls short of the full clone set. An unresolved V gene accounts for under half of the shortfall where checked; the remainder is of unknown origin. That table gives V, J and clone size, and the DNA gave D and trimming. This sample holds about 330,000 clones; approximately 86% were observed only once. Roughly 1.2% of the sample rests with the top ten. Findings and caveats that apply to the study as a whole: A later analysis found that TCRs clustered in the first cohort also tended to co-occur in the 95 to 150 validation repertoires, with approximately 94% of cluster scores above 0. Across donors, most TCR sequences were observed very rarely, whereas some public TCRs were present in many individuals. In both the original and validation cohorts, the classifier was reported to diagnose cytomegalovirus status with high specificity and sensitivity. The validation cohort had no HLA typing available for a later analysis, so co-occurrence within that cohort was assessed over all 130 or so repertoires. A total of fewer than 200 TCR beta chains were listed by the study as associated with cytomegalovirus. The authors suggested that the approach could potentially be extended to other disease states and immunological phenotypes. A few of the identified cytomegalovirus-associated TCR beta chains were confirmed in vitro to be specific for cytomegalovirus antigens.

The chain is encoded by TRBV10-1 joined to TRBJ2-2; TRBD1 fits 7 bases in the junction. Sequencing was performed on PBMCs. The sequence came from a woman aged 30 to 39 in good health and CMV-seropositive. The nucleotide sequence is TGCGCCAGCAGTGAGCAAATTGGGGGACAGTGGGCCGGGGAGCTGTTTTTT. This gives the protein CASSEQIGGQWAGELFF.